This T cell receptor beta chain was retrieved from a study of a mutant IDH1 vaccine in newly diagnosed glioma. About the research overall: Earlier care involved radiotherapy, temozolomide, or both, and the majority received both. Study-wide points: Evidence of vaccine-induced immune responses was documented in over 85% of patients. Pseudoprogression seemed unlinked to shifts in top peripheral T cell clonotypes.

As to this clone: The antigen remains undetermined.

Time point indicated: week 23, last vaccination. Vaccination comprised doses that each held 300 ug of mutant IDH1 20-mer peptide, plus topical imiquimod. Some clones are missing from TCRdb's copy, which holds only in-frame ones; the method was immunoSEQ multiplex PCR. The sample holds tens of thousands of clones, 85% to 90% seen once. The clonotype was recovered from a woman aged 45 to 65 with glioma. Specimen: PBMCs, collected from a glioma patient whose treatment included an IDH1 peptide vaccine.

CDR3 in DNA: TGTGCCATCAGTGAGTCTGGGGGGGCCAACGTCCTGACTTTC. Its protein is CAISESGGANVLTF. The chain employs TRBV10-3 and TRBJ2-6, with D unresolved. Trimming removed 0 bases from V and 4 bases from J, with 4 bases in between. The CDR3 extends over 14 amino acids. Per the germline V gene, CDR1 is ENHRY and CDR2 is SYGVKD.